These 27 T cell receptor beta chains came from one sample sequenced in a study of early stage breast cancer tumors. Sequencing was performed with immunoSEQ multiplex PCR; in TCRdb, only in-frame clones are kept and a portion is missing. The sample has several thousand clones, roughly 60% seen once. Material for sequencing was breast tumor tissue. The receptors come from a person aged 45-60 years with breast cancer.

CDR3 protein: CASSTDGARETQYF. Written as DNA, the CDR3 is TGTGCCAGCAGCACCGATGGGGCTAGGGAGACCCAGTACTTC. The V call is TRBV2, the J call TRBJ2-5; tentative D call: TRBD1 (5 bases). The CDR3 has 14 amino acids. Germline V lookup: CDR1 SNHLY, CDR2 FYNNEI. Deletions cut 6 bases from V and 5 bases from J, with 16 bases between.

This chain links TRBV7-2 with TRBJ2-3; 8 nucleotides line up with TRBD1. V lost 5 bases to trimming and J lost 2 bases; unmatched junction nucleotides: 3. The CDR3 length is 14 residues. Germline CDR1 reads SGHTA; CDR2 reads FQGNSA. CDR3 amino acids: CASSRGQDTDTQYF. CDR3 bases: TGTGCCAGCAGCCGGGGACAGGACACAGATACGCAGTATTTT.

The chain uses TRBV11-3 and TRBJ2-7, with 8 bases fitting TRBD2. The CDR3 runs to 14 residues. The J segment lost 2 bases and the V segment lost 10 bases, leaving 10 bases of the junction unmatched. Germline CDR1 and CDR2: SGHNT and YENEEA. The CDR3 here is CATPGGRSTYEQYF. The CDR3 bases are TGTGCCACCCCGGGAGGGAGGAGTACCTACGAGCAGTACTTC.

The gene calls are TRBV5-1 and TRBJ2-7, with 9 nucleotides matching TRBD2. V dropped 4 bases and J dropped 5; count of bases not matched to a gene: 13. In germline, CDR1 is SGHRS, CDR2 YFSETQ. This CDR3 is 16 amino acids long. CDR3 in amino acids: CASSESAPGLAHEQYF. The CDR3, as DNA: TGCGCCAGCAGCGAATCGGCCCCGGGACTAGCCCACGAGCAGTACTTC.

The chain employs TRBV6-1 and TRBJ1-1; D uncertain. Per the germline V gene, CDR1 is MNHNS and CDR2 is SASEGT. V was pared by 6 bases and J by 5 bases, with 19 bases between. The CDR3 spans 15 residues. CDR3 nucleotide sequence: TGTGCCAGCAGGAACTTAGGCACCCGGGGTACTGAAGCTTTCTTT. Translation: CASRNLGTRGTEAFF.

The CDR3 DNA is TGCGCCAGCGGAGTCCGACTAGCGGGAGAGGGTGAGCAGTTCTTC. Its protein product is CASGVRLAGEGEQFF. This chain connects TRBV10-1 to TRBJ2-1, with TRBD2 matching over 12 bases. Per the germline V gene, CDR1 is WNHNN and CDR2 is SYGVQD (reference sequence). V was pared by 8 bases and J by 9 bases, with 11 bases of the junction left unmatched. CDR3 length: 15 residues.

This clone was detected only a few times. The V and J genes are TRBV28 and TRBJ2-7; 8 nucleotides match TRBD1. V was pared by 8 bases and J by 2 bases, with 5 bases of the junction left unmatched. The CDR3 runs to 13 residues. CDR1 and CDR2 from the germline V gene are MDHEN and SYDVKM. This CDR3 is CASSRTGPYEQYF. The CDR3 nucleotides read TGTGCCAGCTCACGGACAGGGCCCTACGAGCAGTACTTC.

The chain employs TRBV4-2 and TRBJ2-1; possible D gene TRBD2, 5 bases. With 0 bases removed from V and 7 bases from J, the gap between germline ends came to 13 bases. Germline values: CDR1 LGHNA, CDR2 YNFKEQ. CDR3 size: 15 residues. The CDR3 reads CASSQDETTRNEQFF. CDR3 nucleotide sequence: TGTGCCAGCAGCCAAGATGAGACTACCCGGAATGAGCAGTTCTTC.

The J gene is TRBJ2-5, the V gene TRBV29-1; no definite D call. Trimming removed 2 bases at V and 3 bases at J, with 10 bases between. CDR3 length: 13 amino acids. Germline CDR1 reads SQVTM; CDR2 reads ANQGSEA. CDR3: CSVERGPEETQYF. CDR3 DNA: TGCAGCGTTGAAAGAGGTCCAGAAGAGACCCAGTACTTC.

The rearrangement links TRBV15 to TRBJ1-2; possible D gene TRBD1, 5 bases. Trimming left V 5 bases short and J 8 bases short, with 21 bases between. CDR1 and CDR2 (germline): LNHNV, YYDKDF (reference sequence). The CDR3 consists of 15 residues. The CDR3 bases are TGTGCCACCAGCGGACCGGGACTGCCATCTTTAGGCTACACCTTC. Translated, it gives CATSGPGLPSLGYTF. Together with reference TRBV15 and TRBJ1-2, the CDR3 gives the full variable domain: DAMVIQNPRYQVTQFGKPVTLSCSQTLNHNVMYWYQQKSSQAPKLLFHYYDKDFNNEADTPDNFQSRRPNTSFCFLDIRSPGLGDTAMYLCATSGPGLPSLGYTFGSGTRLTVV.

This clone is categorized as medium-sized (0.01 to 0.1%). DNA of the CDR3: TGTGCCAGCAGCCCAGAGGACAGGGGGGTATTTTGGTCACCCCTCCACTTT. It specifies CASSPEDRGVFWSPLHF. V is TRBV11-2 and J is TRBJ1-6; 10 positions agree with TRBD1. Unmatched junction bases numbered 14, after V lost 5 bases and J lost 10 bases. The CDR3 runs 17 residues. Germline-derived CDR1 and CDR2 are SGHAT and FQNNGV.

The CDR3 nucleotides read TGCGCCAGCAGCTTGGGACAGGGGTCCTACAATGAGCAGTTCTTC. Residues: CASSLGQGSYNEQFF. The rearrangement links TRBV5-1 to TRBJ2-1; 8 bases agree with TRBD1. V was pared by 0 bases and J by 1 base, with 0 bases of the junction left unmatched. The CDR3 contains 15 residues. The germline gives CDR1 SGHRS, CDR2 YFSETQ.

This sequence joins TRBV28 and TRBJ1-2; D is perhaps TRBD1 (5 bases). The germline V gene encodes CDR1 MDHEN and CDR2 SYDVKM. The CDR3 extends over 11 amino acids. Trimming left V 3 bases short and J 7 bases short, with 6 bases between. The CDR3 sequence is CASSFRAGYTF. As DNA, the CDR3 is TGTGCCAGCAGTTTCAGGGCTGGCTACACCTTC.

J is TRBJ1-3 and V is TRBV4-1; 9 bases align to TRBD1. The CDR3 is 15 amino acids. Germline CDR1 MGHRA, CDR2 YSYEKL. V lost 1 base and J lost 2; bases outside the gene matches: 0. The CDR3 DNA reads TGCGCCAGCAGCCAAGGACAGGGGGCTGGAAACACCATATATTTT. Protein: CASSQGQGAGNTIYF.

The genes are TRBV7-2 and TRBJ1-2, with D possibly matching TRBD1 (5 bases). The CDR3 runs 16 residues. The V end was cut by 0 bases, the J end by 0 bases, with 11 bases between. Germline V gene lookup returns CDR1 SGHTA and CDR2 FQGNSA. In DNA form, the CDR3 reads TGTGCCAGCAGCTTAGCGCGGGGACTCACTAACTATGGCTACACCTTC. Protein product: CASSLARGLTNYGYTF. Full variable domain (remainder filled in from reference TRBV7-2 and TRBJ1-2): GAGVSQSPSNKVTEKGKDVELRCDPISGHTALYWYRQSLGQGLEFLIYFQGNSAPDKSGLPSDRFSAERTGGSVSTLTIQRTQQEDSAVYLCASSLARGLTNYGYTFGSGTRLTVV.

In this sample, this clone turned up once. DNA of the CDR3: TGTGCCAGCAGCTCCGGACCAGCGCAGGGGGATACGCAGTATTTT. It codes for CASSSGPAQGDTQYF. The chain carries TRBV7-2 and TRBJ2-3; perhaps TRBD1 as D (6 bases). The CDR3 sequence is 15 residues long. V dropped 4 bases and J dropped 6 bases, with 17 bases sitting between them. Germline CDR1 SGHTA, CDR2 FQGNSA.

The V call is TRBV28, the J call TRBJ2-7; D uncertain. Trimming took off 4 bases at V and 0 bases at J, with 7 bases between the two ends. This CDR3 spans 13 amino acids. Per the germline V gene, CDR1 is MDHEN and CDR2 is SYDVKM. The CDR3 DNA sequence: TGTGCCAGCAGTTCCCCATTCTCCTACGAGCAGTACTTC. It encodes CASSSPFSYEQYF.

This chain connects TRBV7-2 to TRBJ1-1, with 8 bases lining up with TRBD1. Unmatched junction bases numbered 7, after V lost 4 bases and J lost 0 bases. The CDR3 length is 16 residues. Germline assignment: CDR1 SGHTA and CDR2 FQGNSA. This CDR3 is CASSSTGQAMNTEAFF. The CDR3 nucleotides read TGTGCCAGCAGCTCCACGGGACAGGCCATGAACACTGAAGCTTTCTTT. Complete variable domain (other parts from reference TRBV7-2 and TRBJ1-1): GAGVSQSPSNKVTEKGKDVELRCDPISGHTALYWYRQSLGQGLEFLIYFQGNSAPDKSGLPSDRFSAERTGGSVSTLTIQRTQQEDSAVYLCASSSTGQAMNTEAFFGQGTRLTVV.

Turning to this clone: Since a much larger clone is just one base distant, this may be a read error. Other DNA sequences in this sample translate to the same CDR3. As DNA, the CDR3 is TGTGCCAGCAGTTTCGGACCCTCCTACGAGCAGTACTTC. This sequence encodes CASSFGPSYEQYF. The chain carries TRBV27 and TRBJ2-7; D is unresolved. Trimming removed 3 bases at V and 0 bases at J, with 6 bases between. This CDR3 contains 13 residues. CDR1 is MNHEY, CDR2 SMNVEV, per germline (reference sequence).

The chain is built from TRBV30 and TRBJ2-3; weak D call: TRBD1 (5 bases). The CDR3 consists of 13 residues. CDR1 is GTSNPN, CDR2 SVGIG, per germline (reference sequence). With 2 bases removed from V and 1 base from J, the gap between germline ends came to 7 bases. The CDR3 DNA sequence: TGTGCCTGGAGTAGGGGCCGCACAGATACGCAGTATTTT. Translating gives CAWSRGRTDTQYF.

The chain links TRBV30 to TRBJ2-3, with 8 bases aligning to TRBD1. CDR3 length: 13 amino acids. The ends lost 3 bases at V and 11 bases at J; junction bases unmatched: 10. Looked up from germline, CDR1 is GTSNPN and CDR2 is SVGIG (reference sequence). CDR3 in amino acids: CAWSAGTGLGQYF. The CDR3 DNA sequence: TGTGCCTGGAGCGCCGGGACAGGCCTGGGGCAGTATTTT.

This clone is a singleton in its sample. The chain has TRBV4-1 and TRBJ2-3; D uncertain. CDR3 length: 15 amino acids. Germline lookup yields CDR1 MGHRA and CDR2 YSYEKL. The ends were cut back, 0 bases at V and 4 bases at J, with 11 bases in the middle. CDR3 sequence (DNA): TGCGCCAGCAGCCAAGATTTGAGAGAACCAGATACGCAGTATTTT. It is translated as CASSQDLREPDTQYF.

The V gene is TRBV10-3, the J gene TRBJ2-1, with D possibly being TRBD2 (6 bases). The V gene's germline CDR1 is ENHRY and CDR2 SYGVKD. Trimming pared 0 bases from V and 4 bases from J, leaving 13 bases between. The CDR3 has 16 amino acids. This CDR3 is CAISESMAGIYNEQFF. DNA of the CDR3: TGTGCCATCAGTGAGTCGATGGCGGGGATATACAATGAGCAGTTCTTC.

V is TRBV7-2 and J is TRBJ1-5, with 12 nucleotides matching TRBD1. CDR3 length: 18 residues. Trimming took 5 bases from V and 2 from J; bases not matched to a gene: 10. The V gene's germline CDR1 is SGHTA and CDR2 FQGNSA. The CDR3 sequence: CASSTGTGGRGGNQPQHF. CDR3 bases: TGTGCCAGCAGCACCGGGACAGGGGGCAGGGGGGGCAATCAGCCCCAGCATTTT.

V is TRBV5-1 and J is TRBJ1-1; D not certain. CDR3 size: 16 residues. The germline V gene encodes CDR1 SGHRS and CDR2 YFSETQ. The V and J ends lost 0 bases and 5 bases respectively, with 17 bases between them. The CDR3 sequence: CASSLEQKGRETEAFF. In DNA, the CDR3 is TGCGCCAGCAGCTTGGAACAAAAAGGTCGAGAGACTGAAGCTTTCTTT. The variable domain in full, with the rest retrieved from reference TRBV5-1 and TRBJ1-1, is KAGVTQTPRYLIKTRGQQVTLSCSPISGHRSVSWYQQTPGQGLQFLFEYFSETQRNKGNFPGRFSGRQFSNSRSEMNVSTLELGDSALYLCASSLEQKGRETEAFFGQGTRLTVV.

This chain connects TRBV13 to TRBJ2-7, with 9 bases that match TRBD1. V lost 2 bases to trimming and J lost 4 bases; unmatched junction nucleotides: 6. The CDR3 has 15 amino acids. Germline CDR1 and CDR2: PRHDT and FYEKMQ (reference sequence). DNA for the CDR3: TGTGCCAGCAGCTTATCCGGGACAGGGATGTACGAGCAGTACTTC. This encodes CASSLSGTGMYEQYF.

This clone was counted between two and nine times. The rearrangement links TRBV6-5 to TRBJ2-1, with TRBD2 matching 8 bases. Germline CDR1 MNHEY, CDR2 SVGAGI. CDR3 length: 13 amino acids. J was trimmed by 10 bases and V by 2 bases; bases with no gene match: 4. The CDR3 is CASSYTGGREQFF. The DNA for the CDR3 is TGTGCCAGCAGTTACACGGGGGGGAGGGAGCAGTTCTTC.